The 32 T cell receptor beta chains listed next were all sequenced from one sample in a study of blood T cell repertoires in COVID-19. Using immunoSEQ multiplex PCR, the repertoire was profiled, and TCRdb retains in-frame clones only, with some absent. The sample includes about 320,000 clones, around four fifths seen only once; the top ten take about 1.2%. The sequencing sample was made of peripheral blood. The receptors were gathered from a woman between 50 and 59 years old with acute or convalescent COVID-19.

V and J are TRBV18 and TRBJ1-1; D is possibly TRBD1 (5 bases). V dropped 4 bases and J dropped 0 bases, with 15 bases sitting between them. The CDR3 runs 16 residues. Germline CDR1 KGHSH, CDR2 LQKENI. The CDR3 reads CASSRGGGNMNTEAFF. The CDR3, as DNA: TGTGCCAGCTCACGCGGGGGAGGTAACATGAACACTGAAGCTTTCTTT.

V and J are TRBV6-1 and TRBJ2-4, with TRBD2 as a possible D gene (6 bases). Germline values: CDR1 MNHNS, CDR2 SASEGT. V lost 0 bases to trimming and J lost 3 bases, with 15 bases between them. The CDR3 contains 17 residues. The CDR3 DNA sequence: TGTGCCAGCAGTGAAGCGAGAGCAGGAGCGGGCAAAAACATTCAGTACTTC. Its translation: CASSEARAGAGKNIQYF.

This rearrangement joins TRBV3-1 (or the pseudogene TRBV3-2) to TRBJ1-2; 7 bases are shared with TRBD1. The germline V gene has CDR1 LGHDT and CDR2 YNNKEL (reference sequence). J lost 4 bases, V lost 0 bases, and 8 bases had no gene match. This CDR3 spans 16 amino acids. The CDR3 spells CASSQDSGQPFYGYTF. The CDR3 bases are TGTGCCAGCAGCCAAGATTCGGGACAGCCTTTCTATGGCTACACCTTC.

This chain joins TRBV14 and TRBJ2-3; TRBD1 is a possible D gene (6 bases). The V end lost 4 bases, the J end lost 1 base, and 12 bases lay between the germline ends. The germline CDR1 and CDR2 sequences are SGHDN and FVKESK. The CDR3 length is 15 residues. The CDR3 coding sequence is TGTGCCAGCAGCCCGTACCCAGGGGGCACAGATACGCAGTATTTT. It yields the protein CASSPYPGGTDTQYF.

The rearrangement links TRBV7-2 to TRBJ1-3; tentatively, D is TRBD1 (5 bases). The germline V gene encodes CDR1 SGHTA and CDR2 FQGNSA. CDR3 length equals 15 residues. The ends were cut back, 2 bases at V and 1 base at J, with 9 bases in the middle. The CDR3 loop reads CASSLFAGSGNTIYF. The CDR3 DNA sequence: TGTGCCAGCAGCTTATTTGCAGGGTCTGGAAACACCATATATTTT.

The chain recombines TRBV7-2 with TRBJ1-3; the match to TRBD1 covers 7 bases. This CDR3 contains 16 residues. Unmatched junction bases numbered 4, after V lost 2 bases and J lost 0 bases. Germline CDR1 is SGHTA and CDR2 is FQGNSA. CDR3 amino acids: CASSLNRGSSGNTIYF. DNA for the CDR3: TGTGCCAGCAGCTTAAACAGGGGATCCTCTGGAAACACCATATATTTT.

This clone was recorded only once. The chain recombines TRBV30 with TRBJ2-3; D not certain. Trimming took 1 base from V and 2 from J, leaving 7 bases between them. The CDR3 spans 13 residues. Germline assignment: CDR1 GTSNPN and CDR2 SVGIG (reference sequence). CDR3 DNA sequence: TGTGCCTGGAGTGCTCGGTCCACAGATACGCAGTATTTT. This encodes CAWSARSTDTQYF.

The V and J genes are TRBV29-1 and TRBJ2-7; tentative D call: TRBD2 (5 bases). The CDR3 extends over 8 amino acids. The V gene lost 3 bases and the J gene lost 12 bases, with 6 bases spanning the gap. CDR1 is SQVTM and CDR2 is ANQGSEA in the germline V gene. This chain's CDR3 is CSVDEGYF. The CDR3, as DNA: TGCAGCGTTGATGAGGGGTACTTC.

The chain employs TRBV30 and TRBJ1-5, with D unclear. The CDR3 spans 16 residues. CDR1 GTSNPN and CDR2 SVGIG come from the germline V gene (reference sequence). The ends were cut back, 0 bases at V and 5 bases at J, with 17 bases in the middle. Written as DNA, the CDR3 is TGTGCCTGGAGTGTAGGAGGAGGTCGATGGGATCAGCCCCAGCATTTT. Protein sequence: CAWSVGGGRWDQPQHF.

The chain is built from TRBV7-8 and TRBJ2-1; 10 bases match TRBD2. The length of the CDR3 is 14 residues. Looked up from germline, CDR1 is SGHVS and CDR2 is FQNEAQ. J gave up 7 bases and V 1 base, and 1 base lay outside the gene matches. This chain's CDR3 is CASSLELAGNEQFF. CDR3 DNA sequence: TGTGCCAGCAGCTTAGAACTAGCGGGGAATGAGCAGTTCTTC.

This clone came up once. The rearrangement joins TRBV6-2 or TRBV6-3 to TRBJ2-7, with D possibly TRBD2 on 5 matching bases. Trimming stripped 5 bases from V and 4 bases from J, with 12 bases between. This CDR3 has 13 amino acids. The V gene's germline CDR1 is MNHEY and CDR2 SVGEGT. CDR3 protein: CASSPIEGYEQYF. The CDR3 DNA reads as TGTGCCAGCAGTCCGATTGAGGGATACGAGCAGTACTTC.

The chain is built from TRBV7-2 and TRBJ2-1, with 11 positions matching TRBD2. Trimming at V came to 5 bases and at J to 7 bases, leaving 19 bases not matched to a gene. CDR3 length: 19 amino acids. Germline CDR1 reads SGHTA; CDR2 reads FQGNSA. This CDR3 reads CASSISASGGPGYWNEQFF. The CDR3 nucleotides are TGTGCCAGCAGCATTTCGGCTAGCGGGGGGCCCGGATACTGGAATGAGCAGTTCTTC.

This clone was seen more than once but under ten times. The chain uses TRBV6-2 or TRBV6-3 and TRBJ2-7; the D gene is possibly TRBD2 (6 bases). The CDR3 contains 11 residues. V lost 6 bases and J 7 bases, leaving 10 bases between the germline ends. Germline values: CDR1 MNHEY, CDR2 SVGEGT. CDR3: CASSLGGEQYF. The CDR3 DNA is TGTGCCAGCAGCCTCGGGGGAGAGCAGTACTTC.

The chain joins TRBV6-1 to TRBJ2-2; 11 bases agree with TRBD1. Germline CDR1 and CDR2: MNHNS and SASEGT. V gave up 3 bases and J gave up 7 bases; unmatched junction bases: 7. The CDR3 totals 16 residues. CDR3 nucleotides: TGTGCCAGCAGTGATAGAGGGACAGGGGGTATCGGGGAGCTGTTTTTT. Translation: CASSDRGTGGIGELFF.

J is TRBJ1-2 and V is TRBV6-5, with D possibly being TRBD1 (6 bases). Looked up from germline, CDR1 is MNHEY and CDR2 is SVGAGI. This CDR3 is 15 amino acids long. V gave up 5 bases and J gave up 8 bases, with 21 bases separating them. The CDR3 bases are TGTGCCAGCAGTCGAGATGGGGTCCTCCAGGGGGGCTACACCTTC. This codes for CASSRDGVLQGGYTF.

J is TRBJ1-3 and V is TRBV19; D gene ambiguous. In germline, CDR1 is LNHDA, CDR2 SQIVND (reference sequence). V gave up 6 bases and J gave up 0 bases, with 6 bases separating them. The CDR3 loop spans 13 amino acids. DNA for the CDR3: TGTGCCAGTAGCGGGATCTCTGGAAACACCATATATTTT. Its translation: CASSGISGNTIYF.

The chain links TRBV4-1 to TRBJ1-1; D remains ambiguous. Germline-derived CDR1 and CDR2 are MGHRA and YSYEKL. The CDR3 covers 17 residues. V was cut by 1 base and J by 3 bases, with 18 bases left in between. The CDR3 sequence: CASSQGLARALDTEAFF. DNA for the CDR3: TGCGCCAGCAGCCAAGGACTGGCGCGCGCTCTAGACACTGAAGCTTTCTTT.

This clone has a count of ten or more. The chain is built from TRBV19 and TRBJ2-7, with TRBD1 identical over 7 bases. Germline V lookup: CDR1 LNHDA, CDR2 SQIVND (reference sequence). V dropped 3 bases and J dropped 2; count of bases not matched to a gene: 4. The CDR3 has 14 amino acids. CDR3 coding DNA: TGTGCCAGTAGTATGGGGCAGGGGGCCTACGAGCAGTACTTC. Translated: CASSMGQGAYEQYF.

The J gene is TRBJ2-5, the V gene TRBV5-1, with 7 bases fitting TRBD2. The CDR3 extends over 14 amino acids. Unmatched junction bases numbered 2, after V lost 3 bases and J lost 0 bases. The germline CDR1 and CDR2 sequences are SGHRS and YFSETQ. CDR3 sequence: CASSSAGNQETQYF. The CDR3 DNA is TGCGCCAGCAGCTCAGCGGGGAACCAAGAGACCCAGTACTTC.

The gene calls are TRBV19 and TRBJ1-2; D call uncertain. Trimming removed 5 bases at V and 0 bases at J, with 7 bases between. The length of the CDR3 is 13 residues. In germline, CDR1 is LNHDA, CDR2 SQIVND (reference sequence). The DNA for the CDR3 is TGTGCCAGTAGTTCCGCAGCTAACTATGGCTACACCTTC. This sequence encodes CASSSAANYGYTF.

The chain uses TRBV6-2 or TRBV6-3 and TRBJ2-7; 12 nucleotides line up with TRBD2. The ends lost 5 bases at V and 5 bases at J; junction bases unmatched: 7. The length of the CDR3 is 15 residues. In germline, CDR1 is MNHEY, CDR2 SVGEGT. The CDR3 sequence is CASSPPSGRVDEQYF. The CDR3 region has the DNA TGTGCCAGCAGTCCCCCTAGCGGGAGGGTAGACGAGCAGTACTTC.

The chain is built from TRBV6-5 and TRBJ2-1; 8 nucleotides agree with TRBD2. After removal of 8 bases from V and 3 bases from J, the junction contained 6 bases not matched to a gene. There are 14 residues in the CDR3. Per germline, CDR1 MNHEY and CDR2 SVGAGI. CDR3 bases: TGTGCCAGCTCAAGCGGGGGAAACTACAATGAGCAGTTCTTC. Translating it yields CASSSGGNYNEQFF.

V and J are TRBV4-1 and TRBJ1-4; D not resolved. Trimming removed 0 bases at V and 0 bases at J, with 8 bases between. Germline lookup yields CDR1 MGHRA and CDR2 YSYEKL. CDR3 length: 16 amino acids. This CDR3 is CASSQEGAATNEKLFF. The CDR3 DNA is TGCGCCAGCAGCCAAGAAGGAGCCGCAACTAATGAAAAACTGTTTTTT.

The chain combines TRBV9 with TRBJ2-1; TRBD2 matches 16 bases. Germline trimming cut 4 bases from V and 7 bases from J; bases unmatched to any gene: 5. The length of the CDR3 is 16 residues. CDR1 is SGDLS and CDR2 is YYNGEE in the germline V gene. The CDR3 nucleotides read TGTGCCAGCAGCCCTGGGACTAGCGGGAGGGGTAATGAGCAGTTCTTC. It yields the protein CASSPGTSGRGNEQFF.

The chain joins TRBV19 to TRBJ1-1; 7 bases are shared with TRBD1. Germline V gene data show CDR1 as LNHDA and CDR2 as SQIVND (reference sequence). Losses at the gene ends were 3 bases for V and 6 bases for J; bases not matched to a gene: 10. This CDR3 has 15 amino acids. Here the CDR3 reads CASSIPPYRGAEAFF. CDR3 nucleotides: TGTGCCAGTAGTATCCCCCCCTACAGGGGCGCTGAAGCTTTCTTT.

The chain couples TRBV7-3 to TRBJ2-1; D possibly corresponds to TRBD2 (5 bases). Germline assignment: CDR1 SGHTA and CDR2 FQGTGA. Deletions cut 1 base from V and 7 bases from J, with 11 bases between. This CDR3 is built from 14 residues. The CDR3, as DNA: TGTGCCAGCAGCTTAATGGGAGTTGGAAATGAGCAGTTCTTC. Translated: CASSLMGVGNEQFF.

This chain uses TRBV7-2 with TRBJ2-5, with D tentatively TRBD2 (5 bases). CDR1 SGHTA and CDR2 FQGNSA come from the germline V gene. V was shortened by 5 bases and J by 10 bases, with 14 bases between the two germline ends. This CDR3 region has 12 residues. In nucleotides, the CDR3 is TGTGCCAGCAGCGGGCGAGAGAGGGACCAGTACTTC. Translation: CASSGRERDQYF. The whole variable domain, remainder taken from reference TRBV7-2 and TRBJ2-5, is GAGVSQSPSNKVTEKGKDVELRCDPISGHTALYWYRQSLGQGLEFLIYFQGNSAPDKSGLPSDRFSAERTGGSVSTLTIQRTQQEDSAVYLCASSGRERDQYFGPGTRLLVL.

V gene TRBV24-1 combines with J gene TRBJ2-7; TRBD2 agrees at 11 bases. CDR1 KGHDR and CDR2 SFDVKD come from the germline V gene. Trimming cost V 3 bases and J 5 bases; bases outside gene matches: 23. The CDR3 is 21 amino acids. The CDR3 sequence: CATSDLAPGFSGGAVLHEQYV. The CDR3 nucleotides read TGTGCCACCAGTGATCTCGCGCCCGGTTTTAGCGGGGGGGCCGTACTCCACGAGCAGTACGTC.

This clone has only a few counts. This sequence joins TRBV6-6 and TRBJ2-1, with 7 bases aligning to TRBD1. CDR3 length: 14 residues. The germline V gene encodes CDR1 MNHNY and CDR2 SVGAGI (reference sequence). The junction had 7 bases not matched to a gene; V was cut back by 4 bases and J by 7 bases. Here the CDR3 DNA reads TGTGCCAGCAGTTTCCCACAGGGGAGTAATGAGCAGTTCTTC. It translates to CASSFPQGSNEQFF.

The chain carries TRBV18 and TRBJ1-4; the match to TRBD1 covers 9 bases. The length of the CDR3 is 14 residues. CDR1 and CDR2 from the germline V gene are KGHSH and LQKENI. J was trimmed by 7 bases and V by 5 bases; bases with no gene match: 5. CDR3 sequence reads: CASSTDRGSEKLFF. The CDR3 nucleotides are TGTGCCAGCTCAACGGACAGGGGAAGTGAAAAACTGTTTTTT.

The V and J genes are TRBV4-1 and TRBJ2-7, with D maybe TRBD1 (6 bases). V was trimmed by 4 bases and J by 4 bases, leaving 17 bases between them. The CDR3 totals 15 residues. CDR1 and CDR2 (germline): MGHRA, YSYEKL. The chain's CDR3 is CASSLQGDKPYEQYF. The CDR3 DNA is TGCGCCAGCAGCCTCCAAGGGGACAAACCGTACGAGCAGTACTTC.

The genes are TRBV5-1 and TRBJ2-2; D uncertain. CDR1 is SGHRS, CDR2 YFSETQ, per germline. Trimming shortened V by 0 bases and J by 4 bases, and 4 bases separated the two germline ends. This CDR3 is 13 amino acids long. The CDR3 protein is CASSLALTGELFF. CDR3 DNA sequence: TGCGCCAGCAGCTTGGCACTCACCGGGGAGCTGTTTTTT.